This T cell receptor (beta chain) was sequenced in a study of breast tumors, draining lymph nodes, adjacent tissues. Study-wide findings and caveats: Tumor repertoires ranked between lymph nodes and nontumor tissue in diversity, with V and J gene preferences. Luminal-like breast cancer showed significantly higher tumor–nontumor repertoire similarity than basal-like.

Using its own MiXCR run on the multiplex PCR reads, TCRdb lists one record per CDR3 protein. The profile shows tens of thousands of distinct CDR3 sequences, more than 25% of them singletons. The germline gives CDR1 MNHEY, CDR2 SVGAGI. Between the trimmed V and J ends, which lost 6 bases and 2 bases, there was a span of 10 bases. The CDR3 is made up of 13 amino acids. This clonotype was recorded at least ten times. The antigen remains unidentified. Breast cancer patients provided tissue from their axillary draining lymph nodes. The chain combines TRBV6-5 with TRBJ1-2; D remains unclear. This clonotype was sampled from a female donor with breast cancer. Some clones in this sample may be carry-over from other donors' samples. The sequencing input was axillary lymph node tissue. This CDR3 reads CASSFQANYGYTF. For the CDR3, the DNA is TGTGCCAGCAGCTTCCAGGCCAACTATGGCTACACCTTC.